The present T cell receptor (beta chain) was sequenced within a study of T-cell memory formation after mild COVID-19. Broader study findings: Pre-infection memory harbored some responding clones, suggesting cross-reactive memory joined.

With constant-segment primers, 5'RACE yielded cDNA libraries of TCR alpha and TCR beta that carried sample barcodes and UMIs. TCRdb redid the calling of the 5' RACE reads with MiXCR, one entry per CDR3 protein. This sample has about 470,000 distinct CDR3 sequences, with 20% to 30% found just once. For this clonotype: Its target is not known.

Trimming took off 7 bases at V and 4 bases at J, with 20 bases between the two ends. Looked up from germline, CDR1 is SGHTA and CDR2 is FQGNSA. There are 15 residues in the CDR3. The sample comprised PBMCs or a T cell subset sorted from them (not recorded which). V usage is TRBV7-2 and J usage is TRBJ2-7; possible D gene TRBD2, 6 bases. The sequence derives from an adult woman who had mild COVID-19 (a few samples of this study predate the infection). Cell type and time point are not known. Written as DNA, the CDR3 is TGTGCCAGCACTCCCGGGACTTACCCTCATTACGAGCAGTACTTC. It specifies CASTPGTYPHYEQYF.